One T cell receptor beta chain is described in this entry. The sample comes from a study of T cell changes during pregnancy in multiple sclerosis. The CDR3 sequence is 16 residues long. The ends were cut back, 5 bases at V and 3 bases at J, with 17 bases in the middle. Germline V lookup: CDR1 SGHAT, CDR2 FQNNGV. The assay was immunoSEQ multiplex PCR, and TCRdb's table has in-frame clones only and misses some. This sample carries 67,000 or so clones, over 80% of them seen once, and the ten largest clones take 2.5% to 3.5%. The sequences come from CD8+ T cells from peripheral blood mononuclear cells, collected in the third trimester of pregnancy. The TCR was taken from a female donor in good health, enrolled as a control in a pregnancy study. The chain combines TRBV11-2 with TRBJ2-1; unclear D gene. Here the CDR3 reads CASSLIPSSVYNEQFF. DNA of the CDR3: TGTGCCAGCAGCCTAATACCATCTTCGGTCTACAATGAGCAGTTCTTC. Drawing the rest from reference TRBV11-2 and TRBJ2-1, the complete variable domain is EAGVAQSPRYKIIEKRQSVAFWCNPISGHATLYWYQQILGQGPKLLIQFQNNGVVDDSQLPKDRFSAERLKGVDSTLKIQPAKLEDSAVYLCASSLIPSSVYNEQFFGPGTRLTVL.